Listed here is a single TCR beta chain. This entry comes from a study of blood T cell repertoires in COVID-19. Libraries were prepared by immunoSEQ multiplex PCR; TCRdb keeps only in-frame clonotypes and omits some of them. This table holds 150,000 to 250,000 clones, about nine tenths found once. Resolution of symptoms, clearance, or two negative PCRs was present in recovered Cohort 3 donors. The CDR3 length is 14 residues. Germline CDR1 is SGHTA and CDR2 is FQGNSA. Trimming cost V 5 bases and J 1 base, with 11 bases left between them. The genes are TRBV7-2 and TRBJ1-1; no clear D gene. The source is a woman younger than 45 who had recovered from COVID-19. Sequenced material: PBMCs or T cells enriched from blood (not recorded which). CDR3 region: CASSTLARNTEAFF. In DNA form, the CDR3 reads TGTGCCAGCAGCACCCTAGCTAGGAACACTGAAGCTTTCTTT.